This entry describes one T cell receptor (beta chain). The data belong to a study of technical replicates of blood from a few donors. The data were produced by immunoSEQ multiplex PCR, yet TCRdb's version contains in-frame clones alone and is incomplete. The sample lists more than 70,000 clones, 90% to 98% occurring once. The CDR3 is made up of 15 amino acids. From germline, CDR1 is SQVTM and CDR2 ANQGSEA. V gave up 3 bases and J gave up 0 bases, with 14 bases separating them. The sample consisted of T cells isolated from PBMCs. The V gene is TRBV29-1, the J gene TRBJ1-1; TRBD1 is a possible D gene (6 bases). The receptor's source is a human donor in good health. CDR3 nucleotide sequence: TGCAGCGTTGATGACGAAGGACAGATGAACACTGAAGCTTTCTTT. Protein product: CSVDDEGQMNTEAFF. The entire variable domain, with the rest obtained from reference TRBV29-1 and TRBJ1-1, is as follows: SAVISQKPSRDICQRGTSLTIQCQVDSQVTMMFWYRQQPGQSLTLIATANQGSEATYESGFVIDKFPISRPNLTFSTLTVSNMSPEDSSIYLCSVDDEGQMNTEAFFGQGTRLTVV.